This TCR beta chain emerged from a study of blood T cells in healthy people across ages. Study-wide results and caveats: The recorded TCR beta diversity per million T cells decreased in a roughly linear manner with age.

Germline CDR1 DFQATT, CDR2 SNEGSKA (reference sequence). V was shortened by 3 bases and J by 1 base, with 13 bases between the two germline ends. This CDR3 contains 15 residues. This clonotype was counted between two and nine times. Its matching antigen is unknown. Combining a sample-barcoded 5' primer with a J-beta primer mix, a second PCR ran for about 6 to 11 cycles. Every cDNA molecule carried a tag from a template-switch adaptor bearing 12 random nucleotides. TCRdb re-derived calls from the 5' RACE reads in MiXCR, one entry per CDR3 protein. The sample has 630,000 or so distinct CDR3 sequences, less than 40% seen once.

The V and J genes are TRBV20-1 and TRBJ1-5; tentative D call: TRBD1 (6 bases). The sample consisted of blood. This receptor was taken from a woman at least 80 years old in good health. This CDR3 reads CSARRGALSNQPQHF. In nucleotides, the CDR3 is TGCAGTGCTAGGCGGGGGGCGCTGAGCAATCAGCCCCAGCATTTT.